This T cell receptor beta chain was sequenced during a study of cytomegalovirus exposure and HLA in healthy donors. Study results and limitations: Most TCR beta V segments were productive about 90% or about 30% of the time in an earlier analysis. According to reports, the classifier identified cytomegalovirus status with high specificity and sensitivity.

This CDR3 contains 11 residues. Germline loops: CDR1 LNHNV, CDR2 YYDKDF (reference sequence). V dropped 5 bases and J dropped 7 bases, with 6 bases sitting between them. A multiplex PCR was run with 60 Vbeta primers and 13 Jbeta primers. Sequencing was performed with immunoSEQ multiplex PCR; in TCRdb, only in-frame clones are kept and a portion is missing. The sample holds approximately 210,000 clones, roughly four fifths seen once. Regarding this clone: Its antigen is not identified.

This TCR derives from a woman between 50 and 59 years old in good health and CMV-seropositive. The chain carries TRBV15 and TRBJ2-1; the D is unclear. The sample consisted of PBMCs. The CDR3 DNA is TGTGCCACCAGCCATCAGAATGAGCAGTTCTTC. Its translation is CATSHQNEQFF.